One sample yielded the 2 T cell receptor beta chains listed below, sequenced in a study of cytomegalovirus exposure and HLA in healthy donors (dated by TCRdb to the late 2010s). Library prep was done by the immunoSEQ multiplex PCR assay. For the multiplex PCR, a mixture combining 60 forward primers for TCR Vbeta segments and 13 reverse primers for TCR Jbeta segments was used. TCRdb re-hosts the immuneACCESS table, in-frame sequences only. Its copies lack some clones; in the studies checked, an unresolved V gene accounts for under half of them, and the cause for the rest is not known. The sample yields 130,000 or so clones; 84% were counted once. The ten biggest clones cover about 3% of the sample. The source material was PBMCs. The receptor set was obtained from a woman aged 18-30 years in good health and CMV-seropositive.

CDR3 sequence: CASSDGGLSFF. The DNA of the CDR3 is TGTGCCAGCAGTGATGGGGGGTTATCTTTCTTT. This chain links TRBV2 with TRBJ1-1, with D tentatively TRBD1 (5 bases). Trimming shortened V by 3 bases and J by 12 bases, and 11 bases separated the two germline ends. Germline lookup yields CDR1 SNHLY and CDR2 FYNNEI. The CDR3 has 11 residues.

The CDR3 here is CSAPTGGGVSGVGETQYF. CDR3 nucleotides: TGCAGCGCCCCGACAGGGGGAGGGGTATCGGGGGTGGGGGAGACCCAGTACTTC. J is TRBJ2-5 and V is TRBV29-1, with 9 nucleotides matching TRBD1. CDR3 length equals 18 residues. From germline, CDR1 is SQVTM and CDR2 ANQGSEA. V lost 7 bases, J lost 5 bases, and 23 bases stayed unmatched.